This T cell receptor beta chain was documented in a study of CXCR3-negative and CXCR3-positive naive CD8 T cells. Study-level background: Across all libraries, TRB reads numbered approximately 140 million, with about 1.5 +/- 0.3 million in each library.

Investigators sorted each CD8+ T cell subset in triplicate, taking under 350,000 cells each time. Those CD8+ T cells considered naive were CD45RO-CCR7+CD27+CD95-. Details on this clonotype: Its antigen is currently unknown.

The study made its TRB cDNA libraries by 5' RACE, adding UMI labels. TCRdb re-analyzed the 5' RACE reads; it lists each CDR3 protein once, without DNA. Its table records just under 65,000 distinct CDR3 sequences. The length of the CDR3 is 13 residues. Germline loops: CDR1 SQVTM, CDR2 ANQGSEA. Points from the study as a whole: In both naive subsets diversity was comparably high, whereas memory CD8+ cells showed much lower diversity. TRB CDR3s were more hydrophobic in CXCR3-positive than in CXCR3-negative naive cells.

This chain uses TRBV29-1 with TRBJ1-2; TCRdb selects TRBD1, and the lack of DNA leaves this call unchecked. The receptor's source is a human donor in good health. Some clones in this sample may be carry-over from other donors' samples. Source material: naive CXCR3+ CD8+ T cells from blood. The subset was: CD45RO-CCR7+CD27+CD95- naive CD8+ T cells expressing CXCR3 (TNR3+). The CDR3 sequence is CSVRQGPDYGYTF.